The 7 T cell receptor beta chains reported below all come from one sample, sequenced in a study of OX40 agonist ivuxolimab in advanced cancers. Data came from immunoSEQ multiplex PCR; TCRdb stores just in-frame clones and leaves some out. The sample has roughly 61,000 clones; 87% are singletons. Sequencing was performed on CD4+ or CD8+ T cells sorted from blood, taken in a trial of the OX40 agonist ivuxolimab. These receptor sequences come from an adult with an advanced solid tumor such as melanoma, head and neck, liver or kidney cancer.

This clone is labeled as medium-sized (0.01 to 0.1%). The chain combines TRBV5-1 with TRBJ1-4; D is uncertain. Per germline, CDR1 SGHRS and CDR2 YFSETQ. The CDR3 has 14 amino acids. V dropped 0 bases and J dropped 3 bases, with 6 bases sitting between them. The CDR3 DNA is TGCGCCAGCAGCTTGGTGGGATCTAATGAAAAACTGTTTTTT. As protein: CASSLVGSNEKLFF.

The chain uses TRBV27 and TRBJ1-2; D is uncertain. Trimming took off 7 bases at V and 4 bases at J, with 16 bases between the two ends. Germline loops: CDR1 MNHEY, CDR2 SMNVEV (reference sequence). The length of the CDR3 is 14 residues. The CDR3 coding sequence is TGTGCCAGCACCTCCATGGCAGGACTCTATGGCTACACCTTC. Its protein is CASTSMAGLYGYTF.

The CDR3 loop is CASSERREQFF. CDR3 sequence (DNA): TGCGCCAGCAGTGAAAGACGTGAGCAGTTCTTC. This chain links TRBV10-1 with TRBJ2-1; D not certain. Germline V lookup: CDR1 WNHNN, CDR2 SYGVQD (reference sequence). V lost 3 bases to trimming and J lost 9 bases, with 6 bases between them. This CDR3 contains 11 residues.

The J gene is TRBJ1-5, the V gene TRBV19; D is undetermined. CDR3 length: 15 amino acids. The ends were cut back, 3 bases at V and 0 bases at J, with 9 bases in the middle. The germline CDR1 and CDR2 sequences are LNHDA and SQIVND (reference sequence). The DNA of the CDR3 is TGTGCCAGTAGTATTTATAAGGGTAGCAATCAGCCCCAGCATTTT. Its protein product is CASSIYKGSNQPQHF.

The chain joins TRBV5-1 to TRBJ2-5; the match to TRBD1 covers 7 bases. The CDR3 is 16 residues long. The germline V gene encodes CDR1 SGHRS and CDR2 YFSETQ. V gave up 0 bases and J gave up 3 bases; unmatched junction bases: 8. The DNA of the CDR3 is TGCGCCAGCAGCTTGGGGGATTCGACAGGGAAAGAGACCCAGTACTTC. Its translation is CASSLGDSTGKETQYF.

This chain links TRBV18 with TRBJ2-6; 8 bases align to TRBD1. Per the germline V gene, CDR1 is KGHSH and CDR2 is LQKENI. This CDR3 spans 17 amino acids. The ends lost 5 bases at V and 2 bases at J; junction bases unmatched: 8. CDR3 in DNA: TGTGCCAGCTCAGATAGACAGGGGATCGCTGGGGCCAACGTCCTGACTTTC. Translation gives CASSDRQGIAGANVLTF.

CDR3 residues: CASSSQAHRGLGEKLFF. For the CDR3, the DNA is TGTGCCAGCAGCTCCCAAGCTCATAGGGGGCTTGGTGAAAAACTGTTTTTT. The gene calls are TRBV7-3 and TRBJ1-4, with 7 bases that match TRBD1. Germline trimming cut 4 bases from V and 7 bases from J; bases unmatched to any gene: 15. This CDR3 spans 17 amino acids. Germline CDR1 reads SGHTA; CDR2 reads FQGTGA. The full variable domain, its missing parts supplied by reference TRBV7-3 and TRBJ1-4, is GAGVSQTPSNKVTEKGKYVELRCDPISGHTALYWYRQSLGQGPEFLIYFQGTGAADDSGLPNDRFFAVRPEGSVSTLKIQRTERGDSAVYLCASSSQAHRGLGEKLFFGSGTQLSVL.